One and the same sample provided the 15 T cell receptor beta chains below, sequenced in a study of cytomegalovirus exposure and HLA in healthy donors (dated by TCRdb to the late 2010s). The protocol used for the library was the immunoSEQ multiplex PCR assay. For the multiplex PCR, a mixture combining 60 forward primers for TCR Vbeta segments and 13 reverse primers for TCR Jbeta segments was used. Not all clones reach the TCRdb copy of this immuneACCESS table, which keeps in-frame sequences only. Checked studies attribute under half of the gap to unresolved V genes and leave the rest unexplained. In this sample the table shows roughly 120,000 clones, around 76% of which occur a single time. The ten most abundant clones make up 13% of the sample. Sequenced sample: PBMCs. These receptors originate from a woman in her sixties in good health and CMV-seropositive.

This CDR3 reads CASSMTGEGTTQYF. The CDR3, as DNA: TGTGCCAGTAGTATGACAGGGGAGGGGACTACGCAGTATTTT. This sequence joins TRBV19 and TRBJ2-3, with D perhaps TRBD1 (8 bases). CDR1 and CDR2 (germline): LNHDA, SQIVND (reference sequence). The CDR3 totals 14 residues. V was pared by 3 bases and J by 8 bases, with 15 bases between.

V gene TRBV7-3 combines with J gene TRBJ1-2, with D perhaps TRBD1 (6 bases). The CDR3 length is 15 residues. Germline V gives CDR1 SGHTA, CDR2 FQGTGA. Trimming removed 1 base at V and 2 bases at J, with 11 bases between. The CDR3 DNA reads TGTGCCAGCAGCTTAAGAGGAGGACAGAACTATGGCTACACCTTC. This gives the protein CASSLRGGQNYGYTF.

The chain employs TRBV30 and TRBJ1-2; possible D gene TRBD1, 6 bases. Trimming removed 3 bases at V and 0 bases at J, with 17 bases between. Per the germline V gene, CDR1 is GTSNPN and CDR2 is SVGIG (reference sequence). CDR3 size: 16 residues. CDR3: CAWRLPGHRANYGYTF. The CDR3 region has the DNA TGTGCCTGGAGGCTACCGGGACACCGAGCTAACTATGGCTACACCTTC.

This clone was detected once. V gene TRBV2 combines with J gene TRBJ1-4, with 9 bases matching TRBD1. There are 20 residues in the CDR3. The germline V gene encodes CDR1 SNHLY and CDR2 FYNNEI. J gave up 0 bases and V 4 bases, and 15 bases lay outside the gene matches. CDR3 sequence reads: CASSGVLDRGKGATNEKLFF. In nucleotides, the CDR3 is TGTGCCAGCAGTGGGGTACTGGACAGGGGTAAAGGCGCAACTAATGAAAAACTGTTTTTT.

CDR3 loop: CASSVNRGEQYF. CDR3 nucleotide sequence: TGTGCCAGCAGCGTAAACAGGGGCGAGCAGTACTTC. The chain links TRBV11-2 to TRBJ2-7; 7 bases map to TRBD1. The CDR3 is 12 residues long. The V gene end was trimmed by 5 bases and the J gene end by 6 bases; junction bases not matched to a gene: 4. The germline V gene has CDR1 SGHAT and CDR2 FQNNGV.

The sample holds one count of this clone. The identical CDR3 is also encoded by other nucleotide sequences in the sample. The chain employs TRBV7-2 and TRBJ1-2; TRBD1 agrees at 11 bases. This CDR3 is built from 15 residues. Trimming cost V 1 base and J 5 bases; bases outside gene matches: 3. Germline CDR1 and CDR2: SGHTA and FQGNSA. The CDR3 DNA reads TGTGCCAGCAGCTTAGTCGGGACAGGGGGGTATGGCTACACCTTC. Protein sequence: CASSLVGTGGYGYTF. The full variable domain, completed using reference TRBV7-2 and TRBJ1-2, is GAGVSQSPSNKVTEKGKDVELRCDPISGHTALYWYRQSLGQGLEFLIYFQGNSAPDKSGLPSDRFSAERTGGSVSTLTIQRTQQEDSAVYLCASSLVGTGGYGYTFGSGTRLTVV.

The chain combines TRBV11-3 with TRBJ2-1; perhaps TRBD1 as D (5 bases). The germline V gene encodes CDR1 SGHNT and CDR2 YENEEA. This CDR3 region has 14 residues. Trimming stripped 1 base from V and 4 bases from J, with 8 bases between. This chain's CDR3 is CASSLGAGYNEQFF. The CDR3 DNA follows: TGTGCCAGCAGCTTAGGGGCAGGGTACAATGAGCAGTTCTTC.

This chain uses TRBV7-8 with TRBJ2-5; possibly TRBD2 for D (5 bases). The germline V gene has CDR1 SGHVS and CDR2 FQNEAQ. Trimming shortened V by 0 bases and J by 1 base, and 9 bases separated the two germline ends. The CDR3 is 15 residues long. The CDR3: CASSLARELQETQYF. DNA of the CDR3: TGTGCCAGCAGCTTAGCCCGGGAACTCCAAGAGACCCAGTACTTC.

The CDR3 reads CASSRSGYEQYF. The CDR3 DNA reads TGTGCCAGCAGCCGGAGTGGATACGAGCAGTACTTC. The V and J genes are TRBV6-5 and TRBJ2-7; D call uncertain. V was clipped by 6 bases and J by 4 bases, with 10 bases between them. The germline V gene has CDR1 MNHEY and CDR2 SVGAGI. The CDR3 has 12 amino acids.

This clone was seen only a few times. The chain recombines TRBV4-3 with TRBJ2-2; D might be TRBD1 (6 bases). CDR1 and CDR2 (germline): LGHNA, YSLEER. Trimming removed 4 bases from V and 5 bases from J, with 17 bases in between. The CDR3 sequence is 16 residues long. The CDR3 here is CASSPAPGTQTGELFF. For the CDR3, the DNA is TGCGCCAGCAGCCCCGCCCCCGGGACACAGACCGGGGAGCTGTTTTTT.

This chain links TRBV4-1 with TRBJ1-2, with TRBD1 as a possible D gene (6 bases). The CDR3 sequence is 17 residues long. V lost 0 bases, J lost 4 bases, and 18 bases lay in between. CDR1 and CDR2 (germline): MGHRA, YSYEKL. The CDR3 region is CASSQDLGLQGSYGYTF. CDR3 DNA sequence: TGCGCCAGCAGCCAAGATTTGGGCCTACAGGGCAGCTATGGCTACACCTTC.

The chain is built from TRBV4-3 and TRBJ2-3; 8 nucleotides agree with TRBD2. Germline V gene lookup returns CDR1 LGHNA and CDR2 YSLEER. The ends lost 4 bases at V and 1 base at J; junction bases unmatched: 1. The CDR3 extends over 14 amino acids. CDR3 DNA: TGCGCCAGCAGCCCGACTAGCGGCACAGATACGCAGTATTTT. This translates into CASSPTSGTDTQYF.

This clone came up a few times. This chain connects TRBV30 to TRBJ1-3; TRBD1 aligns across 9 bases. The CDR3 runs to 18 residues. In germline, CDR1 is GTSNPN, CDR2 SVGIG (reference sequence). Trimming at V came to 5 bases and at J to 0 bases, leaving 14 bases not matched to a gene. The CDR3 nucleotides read TGTGCCTGGGCTGGGACAGGGACGTTGGGATTCTCTGGAAACACCATATATTTT. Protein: CAWAGTGTLGFSGNTIYF.

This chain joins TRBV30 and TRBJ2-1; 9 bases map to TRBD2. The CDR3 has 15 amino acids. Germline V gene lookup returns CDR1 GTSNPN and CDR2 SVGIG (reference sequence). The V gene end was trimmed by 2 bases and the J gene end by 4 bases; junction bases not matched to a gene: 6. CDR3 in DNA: TGTGCCTGGAGTAGGGGGACTAGCCGATACAATGAGCAGTTCTTC. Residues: CAWSRGTSRYNEQFF.

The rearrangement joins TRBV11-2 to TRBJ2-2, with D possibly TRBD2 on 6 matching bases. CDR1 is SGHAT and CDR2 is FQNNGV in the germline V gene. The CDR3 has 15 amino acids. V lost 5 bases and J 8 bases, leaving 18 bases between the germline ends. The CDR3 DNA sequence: TGTGCCAGCAGCCCAAGGGGCCGGGACTCTGGGGAGCTGTTTTTT. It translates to CASSPRGRDSGELFF.